This TCR beta chain was recorded in a study of shared clonotypes between healthy human individuals. Looking at the study overall: A couple of female and a few male donors aged 18 to 49 were enrolled. Findings and limits, study-wide: In this cohort, only blood was sampled, and tissue repertoires likely differ.

Concerning this clone: Its antigen is not known. This same CDR3 is encoded by further DNA sequences in the sample.

This CDR3 is built from 14 residues. Germline V gene data show CDR1 as SGHAT and CDR2 as FQNNGV. The V gene lost 1 base and the J gene lost 4 bases, with 11 bases spanning the gap. Unsorted PBMC DNA was run through sequencing on ten immunoSEQ deep assay plates. Sequencing used immunoSEQ multiplex PCR; TCRdb keeps in-frame clones, though not all of them. The data contain about half a million clones, roughly 80% of them singletons. Sequencing input: PBMCs. J is TRBJ2-7 and V is TRBV11-2, with a weak D call TRBD1 (5 bases). This receptor was taken from a woman aged 40 to 50 in good health. Some clones in this sample may be carry-over from other donors' samples. The CDR3 loop reads CASSLGQGLYEQYF. CDR3 DNA: TGTGCCAGCAGCTTAGGGCAGGGCCTTTACGAGCAGTACTTC.